These 5 T cell receptor beta chains came from one sample sequenced in a study of CD8 T cells in ankylosing spondylitis. Their antigen targets remain unknown. Study findings and constraints: Characteristic of ankylosing spondylitis blood, it appeared, was a TCR beta motif comprising several highly homologous variants.

TCRdb processed the 5' RACE reads anew with MiXCR; each CDR3 protein has one entry. The top ten clones hold under 20% of a sample with over 700,000 distinct CDR3 sequences, over 15% of them seen once. Sequencing input: blood, either unsorted or a sorted T cell fraction (not recorded which). The origin of the receptors is a male donor with ankylosing spondylitis.

In the case of this clonotype: A read error may account for a junction end that differs from germline. The chain uses TRBV7-9 and TRBJ2-1, with 9 bases identical to TRBD1. The CDR3 runs 11 residues. Germline V lookup: CDR1 SEHNR, CDR2 FQNEAQ (reference sequence). The CDR3 DNA reads TGTGCCAGCAGCTTCGGACAGGGGAGACTCTTC. Its protein product is CASSFGQGRLF.

The J gene is TRBJ1-5, the V gene TRBV5-1; TRBD1 agrees at 10 bases. CDR1 and CDR2 (germline): SGHRS, YFSETQ. After removal of 3 bases from V and 7 bases from J, the junction contained 7 bases not matched to a gene. The CDR3 totals 15 residues. The CDR3 coding sequence is TGCGCCAGCAGCTCTGGAGGGACAGGGGAACAGCCCCAGCATTTT. Translated, it gives CASSSGGTGEQPQHF.

This clonotype came up a few times. J is TRBJ1-4 and V is TRBV9; D not certain. The germline gives CDR1 SGDLS, CDR2 YYNGEE. The CDR3 runs to 13 residues. Trimming removed 0 bases at V and 8 bases at J, with 8 bases between. The CDR3 is CASSVGVGEKLFF. In nucleotides, the CDR3 is TGTGCCAGCAGCGTAGGGGTTGGAGAAAAACTGTTTTTT.

This clonotype came up a few times. The chain carries TRBV5-5 and TRBJ2-4; D remains unclear. V dropped 3 bases and J dropped 0 bases, with 13 bases sitting between them. The germline V gene has CDR1 SGHKS and CDR2 YYEKEE (reference sequence). CDR3 length: 16 amino acids. This CDR3 reads CASSSGGRLAKNIQYF. Written as DNA, the CDR3 is TGTGCCAGCAGCTCGGGCGGACGGCTAGCCAAAAACATTCAGTACTTC. Filled out from reference TRBV5-5 and TRBJ2-4, the complete variable domain reads DAGVTQSPTHLIKTRGQQVTLRCSPISGHKSVSWYQQVLGQGPQFIFQYYEKEERGRGNFPDRFSARQFPNYSSELNVNALLLGDSALYLCASSSGGRLAKNIQYFGAGTRLSVL.

This clonotype was seen a few times. The V gene is TRBV2, the J gene TRBJ1-2; possibly TRBD1 for D (6 bases). The germline V and J ends were trimmed by 11 bases and 2 bases, with 12 bases remaining between them. Germline CDR1 and CDR2: SNHLY and FYNNEI. The CDR3 spans 12 residues. The CDR3, as DNA: TGTGCCCTAACCGGGGGCAACTATGGCTACACCTTC. Protein: CALTGGNYGYTF.